Following are 16 T cell receptor beta chains from one sample sequenced in a study of blood T cell repertoires in COVID-19 (TCRdb year 2020). Library preparation was by the immunoSEQ multiplex PCR assay. TCRdb limited this immuneACCESS table to in-frame rearrangements with V and J called. A share of clones is missing; checked studies link under half to unresolved V genes, and the rest is unexplained. This sample is represented by more than 20,000 clones; around 70% of them were singletons. The ten largest clones take up roughly 20% of the sample. The sequencing input was peripheral blood. The receptor source for this set is a human donor in a cohort sampled during active or convalescent COVID-19.

The chain couples TRBV19 to TRBJ2-5, with 9 bases that match TRBD2. CDR1 is LNHDA, CDR2 SQIVND, per germline (reference sequence). V lost 4 bases, J lost 2 bases, and 5 bases stayed unmatched. This CDR3 is 15 amino acids long. This CDR3 reads CASSNPTSGQETQYF. In DNA form, the CDR3 reads TGTGCCAGTAGTAACCCGACTAGCGGACAAGAGACCCAGTACTTC.

CDR3 sequence reads: CASSPPGETNEKLFF. DNA of the CDR3: TGCGCCAGCAGCCCCCCAGGGGAGACTAATGAAAAACTGTTTTTT. The rearrangement joins TRBV4-1 to TRBJ1-4, with a weak D call TRBD1 (6 bases). V lost 4 bases to trimming and J lost 2 bases, with 11 bases between them. Germline V gene data show CDR1 as MGHRA and CDR2 as YSYEKL. The CDR3 sequence is 15 residues long.

The chain uses TRBV19 and TRBJ2-1; 16 nucleotides match TRBD2. Trimming at V came to 4 bases and at J to 4 bases, leaving 4 bases not matched to a gene. The CDR3 is made up of 17 amino acids. The germline V gene encodes CDR1 LNHDA and CDR2 SQIVND (reference sequence). The CDR3 protein is CASSTGTSGRVYNEQFF. The DNA of the CDR3 is TGTGCCAGTAGTACCGGGACTAGCGGGAGGGTATACAATGAGCAGTTCTTC.

The V gene is TRBV25-1, the J gene TRBJ2-5; TRBD2 might be the D (6 bases). The V end lost 6 bases, the J end lost 4 bases, and 15 bases lay between the germline ends. The germline V gene encodes CDR1 MGHDK and CDR2 SYGVNS. CDR3 length equals 14 residues. The CDR3 DNA is TGTGCCAGCAGCCCCTCGCGGGGCGCAGAGACCCAGTACTTC. Its translation: CASSPSRGAETQYF.

This chain joins TRBV28 and TRBJ1-5, with D possibly TRBD1 on 6 matching bases. Germline loops: CDR1 MDHEN, CDR2 SYDVKM. V dropped 5 bases and J dropped 10 bases, with 9 bases sitting between them. This CDR3 has 11 amino acids. The CDR3 loop reads CASSIQGPQHF. In DNA, the CDR3 is TGTGCCAGCAGTATACAGGGCCCCCAGCATTTT.

This clone showed up just once. The V gene is TRBV19, the J gene TRBJ2-7, with 10 positions matching TRBD1. Unmatched junction bases numbered 5, after V lost 7 bases and J lost 2 bases. The CDR3 has 14 amino acids. Germline assignment: CDR1 LNHDA and CDR2 SQIVND (reference sequence). The DNA of the CDR3 is TGTGCCAGTACTCCCGGACAGGGGGCCTACGAGCAGTACTTC. Translation: CASTPGQGAYEQYF.

Relative to its sample, this clone is medium-sized. The J gene is TRBJ1-4, the V gene TRBV30, with 8 bases matching TRBD1. V gave up 7 bases and J gave up 4 bases; unmatched junction bases: 8. CDR1 GTSNPN and CDR2 SVGIG come from the germline V gene (reference sequence). The CDR3 is 14 amino acids. The CDR3 region is CASIAGGFNEKLFF. CDR3 coding DNA: TGTGCCTCGATCGCAGGGGGCTTTAATGAAAAACTGTTTTTT.

V usage is TRBV7-8 and J usage is TRBJ1-1; D is undetermined. V was pared by 4 bases and J by 10 bases, with 16 bases between. The CDR3 runs to 13 residues. Germline CDR1 SGHVS, CDR2 FQNEAQ. The DNA of the CDR3 is TGTGCCAGCAGCTCTCCGCCTAACCTTGGAGCTTTCTTT. Protein product: CASSSPPNLGAFF.

This clone was found once. The CDR3 protein is CASSPPLAGTDTQYF. The CDR3 nucleotides read TGTGCCAGCTCACCCCCACTAGCGGGGACAGATACGCAGTATTTT. This chain joins TRBV18 and TRBJ2-3, with TRBD2 matching over 10 bases. The CDR3 contains 15 residues. The J segment lost 3 bases and the V segment lost 3 bases, leaving 3 bases of the junction unmatched. Germline lookup yields CDR1 KGHSH and CDR2 LQKENI.

The chain couples TRBV6-5 to TRBJ2-1; no definite D call. The CDR3 loop spans 11 amino acids. Deletions cut 4 bases from V and 6 bases from J, with 4 bases between. Germline values: CDR1 MNHEY, CDR2 SVGAGI. CDR3 coding DNA: TGTGCCAGCAGTTTCCTCAATGAGCAGTTCTTC. It encodes CASSFLNEQFF.

The gene calls are TRBV29-1 and TRBJ2-2, with 8 bases aligning to TRBD1. The J segment lost 6 bases and the V segment lost 7 bases, leaving 10 bases of the junction unmatched. Looked up from germline, CDR1 is SQVTM and CDR2 is ANQGSEA. The CDR3 spans 14 residues. CDR3 sequence reads: CSARGQVLSGELFF. CDR3 nucleotides: TGCAGCGCGAGGGGACAGGTTTTGTCCGGGGAGCTGTTTTTT.

The chain links TRBV28 to TRBJ1-3; D ambiguous. The germline V and J ends were trimmed by 7 bases and 5 bases, with 12 bases remaining between them. The CDR3 is 13 amino acids. Germline loops: CDR1 MDHEN, CDR2 SYDVKM. The CDR3 nucleotides are TGTGCCAGCACGCACAATCCGAGAAACACCATATATTTT. Translated, it gives CASTHNPRNTIYF.

The CDR3 DNA sequence: TGTGCCAGCAGTTCCAATTATCAGCCCCAGCATTTT. Translated, it gives CASSSNYQPQHF. The V call is TRBV6-2 or TRBV6-3, the J call TRBJ1-5; D uncertain. V shed 4 bases and J shed 5 bases, with 6 bases lying between them. Germline CDR1 and CDR2: MNHEY and SVGEGT. This CDR3 contains 12 residues.

A single count supports this clone. The V gene is TRBV14, the J gene TRBJ1-1, with D possibly TRBD1 on 6 matching bases. The ends were cut back, 0 bases at V and 1 base at J, with 18 bases in the middle. Germline V gene sequence: CDR1 SGHDN, CDR2 FVKESK. The CDR3 contains 18 residues. CDR3: CASSQDLEQGRGNTEAFF. The CDR3 nucleotides are TGTGCCAGCAGCCAAGATTTGGAACAGGGCCGGGGGAACACTGAAGCTTTCTTT.

The V gene is TRBV5-1, the J gene TRBJ1-1, with no clear D. The V and J ends lost 1 base and 4 bases respectively, with 26 bases between them. CDR3 length equals 19 residues. Germline-derived CDR1 and CDR2 are SGHRS and YFSETQ. The DNA of the CDR3 is TGCGCCAGCAGCTTGCGCGGCCAGCGTCACATCGTATCGGGCACTGAAGCTTTCTTT. It specifies CASSLRGQRHIVSGTEAFF.

The rearrangement uses TRBV28 and TRBJ1-1; D is perhaps TRBD1 (6 bases). Germline-derived CDR1 and CDR2 are MDHEN and SYDVKM. The CDR3 has 15 residues. Deletions cut 3 bases from V and 4 bases from J, with 15 bases between. The CDR3 coding sequence is TGTGCCAGCAGTTTGGGACAAGGTCGCCGCACTGAAGCTTTCTTT. Protein: CASSLGQGRRTEAFF.